These T cell receptor beta chains were read from a single sample in a study of OX40 agonist ivuxolimab in advanced cancers. Using immunoSEQ multiplex PCR, the repertoire was profiled, and TCRdb retains in-frame clones only, with some absent. Of 30,000 to 40,000 clones in the sample, roughly nine tenths were seen once. Here the sequenced sample was CD4+ or CD8+ T cells sorted from blood, taken in a trial of the OX40 agonist ivuxolimab. These TCRs come from an adult with an advanced solid tumor such as melanoma, head and neck, liver or kidney cancer. CDR3s include the opening cysteine and the closing phenylalanine or tryptophan. A D gene is named only where the DNA matches it firmly. The listing skips clone size in some rows; elsewhere it reads once, few, many or a size class.

D: NA
J: TRBJ2-7
V: TRBV27
size: NA
DNA: TGTGCCAGCAGTTCATCCCGAGCTCGCTACGAGCAGTACTTC
CDR3: CASSSSRARYEQYF

D: NA
J: TRBJ2-1
V: TRBV27
size: NA
DNA: TGTGCCAGCAGTTTGACCGAGGGGGGCCTCTCCTACAATGAGCAGTTCTTC
CDR3: CASSLTEGGLSYNEQFF

D: NA
J: TRBJ1-2
V: TRBV28
size: NA
DNA: TGTGCCAGCAGTCCCCTCCGGGCCTATTCAAGCTATGGCTACACCTTC
CDR3: CASSPLRAYSSYGYTF

D: TRBD1
J: TRBJ2-1
V: TRBV27
size: NA
DNA: TGTGCCAGCAGTAACGCGGGACAGGGGTTCAATGAGCAGTTCTTC
CDR3: CASSNAGQGFNEQFF

D: TRBD1
J: TRBJ1-4
V: TRBV27
size: NA
DNA: TGTGCCAGCAGCCAGACAGGGGGCATTGAAAAACTGTTTTTT
CDR3: CASSQTGGIEKLFF

D: TRBD2
J: TRBJ2-5
V: TRBV9
size: NA
DNA: TGTGCCAGCAGCGGGACTAGCCCCCTAGAGACCCAGTACTTC
CDR3: CASSGTSPLETQYF

D: TRBD2
J: TRBJ2-5
V: TRBV4-3
size: NA
DNA: TGCGCCAGCAGCCGACTAGCGGGGGCAGGAGAGACCCAGTACTTC
CDR3: CASSRLAGAGETQYF

D: NA
J: TRBJ2-7
V: TRBV28
size: NA
DNA: TGTGCCAGCAGTTTAGGGGTCTCCTACGAGCAGTACTTC
CDR3: CASSLGVSYEQYF

D: TRBD1
J: TRBJ1-5
V: TRBV6-6
size: NA
DNA: TGTGCCAGCAGTTTTACAGGGGATCACCAGCCCCAGCATTTT
CDR3: CASSFTGDHQPQHF

D: NA
J: TRBJ1-1
V: TRBV4-3
size: NA
DNA: TGCGCCAGCAGCCAAGAGGGTACAATGAACACTGAAGCTTTCTTT
CDR3: CASSQEGTMNTEAFF

D: TRBD1
J: TRBJ2-1
V: TRBV4-1
size: NA
DNA: TGCGCCAGCAGCCAGTCGGACAGGGCCGGCTACAATGAGCAGTTCTTC
CDR3: CASSQSDRAGYNEQFF

D: TRBD1
J: TRBJ1-3
V: TRBV27
size: NA
DNA: TGTGCCAGCAGTTTATCTACAGGGGGCATTGGAAACACCATATATTTT
CDR3: CASSLSTGGIGNTIYF

D: NA
J: TRBJ1-1
V: TRBV4-3
size: NA
DNA: TGCGCCAGCAGCATGGGGAGTGGGGCTTTCTTT
CDR3: CASSMGSGAFF

D: TRBD1
J: TRBJ1-4
V: TRBV9
size: NA
DNA: TGTGCCAGCAGCGCTACAGGGGGCGGCAGACCCAATGAAAAACTGTTTTTT
CDR3: CASSATGGGRPNEKLFF

D: NA
J: TRBJ2-1
V: TRBV9
size: NA
DNA: TGTGCCAGCAGCGTAGATGGCAATGCGGGCAATGAGCAGTTCTTC
CDR3: CASSVDGNAGNEQFF

D: TRBD1
J: TRBJ1-2
V: TRBV7-6
size: few
DNA: TGTGCCAGCAGCCGCGACAGGGGGCGCGATGGCTACACCTTC
CDR3: CASSRDRGRDGYTF

D: NA
J: TRBJ2-7
V: TRBV30
size: NA
DNA: TGTGCCTGGAGTGAGACCTCCGAGCAGTACTTC
CDR3: CAWSETSEQYF

D: NA
J: TRBJ2-2
V: TRBV29-1
size: NA
DNA: TGCAGCGTTGAATGGGGCAAAAACAAAGGACTGCCGAGGACCGGGGAGCTGTTTTTT
CDR3: CSVEWGKNKGLPRTGELFF

D: NA
J: TRBJ2-3
V: TRBV7-8
size: NA
DNA: TGTGCCAGCAGCACCCTGGCGGAAGATACGCAGTATTTT
CDR3: CASSTLAEDTQYF

D: NA
J: TRBJ2-2
V: TRBV19
size: once
DNA: TGTGCCATACGACAGCGTAAAGACACCGGGGAGCTGTTTTTT
CDR3: CAIRQRKDTGELFF

D: TRBD2
J: TRBJ2-3
V: TRBV5-1
size: NA
DNA: TGCGCCAGCAGGATGACTAGCGGGTCTATAATAGATACGCAGTATTTT
CDR3: CASRMTSGSIIDTQYF

D: NA
J: TRBJ2-7
V: TRBV19
size: NA
DNA: TGTGCCAGTACAAACAGCTCCTACGAGCAGTACTTC
CDR3: CASTNSSYEQYF

D: TRBD2
J: TRBJ2-2
V: TRBV5-6
size: NA
DNA: TGTGCCAGCAGCCCACCGGGACTAGGGGGAAGGGAGCTGTTTTTT
CDR3: CASSPPGLGGRELFF

D: TRBD2
J: TRBJ2-7
V: TRBV15
size: NA
DNA: TGTGCCACCAGCAGCAGCGGGGGGGTCTACGAGCAGTACTTC
CDR3: CATSSSGGVYEQYF

D: NA
J: TRBJ1-3
V: TRBV9
size: NA
DNA: TGTGCCAGCAGCCACGGGAGCTCTGGAAACACCATATATTTT
CDR3: CASSHGSSGNTIYF

D: NA
J: TRBJ1-2
V: TRBV25-1
size: NA
DNA: TGTGCCAGCACCGAATCGGGGCTCTTTCATGGCTACACCTTC
CDR3: CASTESGLFHGYTF

D: TRBD2
J: TRBJ2-2
V: TRBV6-5
size: NA
DNA: TGTGCCAGCAGTTACACTAGCGGGGGGATAGGGGAGCTGTTTTTT
CDR3: CASSYTSGGIGELFF

D: TRBD1
J: TRBJ1-5
V: TRBV28
size: once
DNA: TGTGCCAGCAACCTACAGGGGGGTGGGTATCAGAGCAATCAGCCCCAGCATTTT
CDR3: CASNLQGGGYQSNQPQHF

D: NA
J: TRBJ2-7
V: TRBV28
size: NA
DNA: TGTGCCAGCACTCCGCTCGAGGGGTCCTACGAGCAGTACTTC
CDR3: CASTPLEGSYEQYF

D: TRBD1
J: TRBJ1-5
V: TRBV7-9
size: NA
DNA: TGTGCCAGCAGCTCCGAAGACAGGGGGAAAGCCCAGCATTTT
CDR3: CASSSEDRGKAQHF

D: TRBD1
J: TRBJ1-5
V: TRBV27
size: NA
DNA: TGTGCCAGCAGTCTAGGACAGGGCGTGGGCCCCCAGCATTTT
CDR3: CASSLGQGVGPQHF

D: TRBD1
J: TRBJ1-1
V: TRBV14
size: NA
DNA: TGTGCCAGCAGCCAAGATTATGGGACAGGAGTTCTCACTGAAGCTTTCTTT
CDR3: CASSQDYGTGVLTEAFF

D: NA
J: TRBJ2-5
V: TRBV23-1
size: NA
DNA: TGCGCGCCCGACGAGGGTTTGATAGAGACCCAGTACTTC
CDR3: CAPDEGLIETQYF

D: NA
J: TRBJ2-3
V: TRBV27
size: NA
DNA: TGTGCCAGCAGCTCTGGGGGTCCCCGGGGTCCAGATACGCAGTATTTT
CDR3: CASSSGGPRGPDTQYF

D: NA
J: TRBJ2-5
V: TRBV7-2
size: NA
DNA: TGTGCCAGCAGCCCTCGGGGGGCCCCGTACCAAGAGACCCAGTACTTC
CDR3: CASSPRGAPYQETQYF

D: NA
J: TRBJ1-1
V: TRBV4-3
size: few
DNA: TGCGCCAGCAGCCAAGATCGGGCGGTCCCCGAAGCTTTCTTT
CDR3: CASSQDRAVPEAFF

D: TRBD2
J: TRBJ2-5
V: TRBV25-1
size: NA
DNA: TGTGCCAGCAGTGATTTCCTAGCGGGGAGGTACCAAGAGACCCAGTACTTC
CDR3: CASSDFLAGRYQETQYF

D: NA
J: TRBJ1-3
V: TRBV13
size: NA
DNA: TGTGCCAGCAGCTTAGGCTTGGGGGGCTCTGGAAACACCATATATTTT
CDR3: CASSLGLGGSGNTIYF

D: NA
J: TRBJ2-7
V: TRBV5-1
size: NA
DNA: TGCGCCAGCAGCTTGGCCGCTGGGATAAGCTCCTACGAGCAGTACTTC
CDR3: CASSLAAGISSYEQYF

D: NA
J: TRBJ2-7
V: TRBV6-1
size: NA
DNA: TGTGCCACCCCGAGCGGGTCCGAGCAGTACTTC
CDR3: CATPSGSEQYF

D: NA
J: TRBJ2-1
V: TRBV19
size: NA
DNA: TGTGCCAGTAGTATAGTATTGTGGCAGGGAAGGGTAAATGAGCAGTTCTTC
CDR3: CASSIVLWQGRVNEQFF

D: NA
J: TRBJ2-3
V: TRBV4-2
size: NA
DNA: TGTGCCAGCAGCCAAGTTTTGGCGGGGTCAGATACGCAGTATTTT
CDR3: CASSQVLAGSDTQYF

D: NA
J: TRBJ2-3
V: TRBV7-8
size: NA
DNA: TGTGCCAGCAGTTTTTTGATTGGAGATACGCAGTATTTT
CDR3: CASSFLIGDTQYF

D: NA
J: TRBJ2-5
V: TRBV7-9
size: NA
DNA: TGTGCCAGCAGCCCCCGGGCCCAGGGGGAGACCCAGTACTTC
CDR3: CASSPRAQGETQYF

D: NA
J: TRBJ2-3
V: TRBV5-6
size: NA
DNA: TGTGCCAGCAGCCCCATAAGCCCCCTAGCCTACAGCACAGATACGCAGTATTTT
CDR3: CASSPISPLAYSTDTQYF

D: NA
J: TRBJ1-4
V: TRBV5-8
size: NA
DNA: TGTGCCAGCAGCCGGTCGGACGGGGCTAATGAAAAACTGTTTTTT
CDR3: CASSRSDGANEKLFF

D: NA
J: TRBJ2-7
V: TRBV7-9
size: NA
DNA: TGTGCCAGCAGCCCATTCCAAGAAGGGTACTACGAGCAGTACTTC
CDR3: CASSPFQEGYYEQYF

D: TRBD2
J: TRBJ2-1
V: TRBV7-2
size: NA
DNA: TGTGCCAGCAGCTTAAAGCGGGGTCCCTCCGATGAGCAGTTCTTC
CDR3: CASSLKRGPSDEQFF

D: NA
J: TRBJ2-3
V: TRBV6-5
size: NA
DNA: TGTGCCAGCAGTGCCATTGACGGCACAGATACGCAGTATTTT
CDR3: CASSAIDGTDTQYF

D: NA
J: TRBJ2-2
V: TRBV11-3
size: NA
DNA: TGTGCCAGCAGGGGAAAAGCGCAGGGGAACACCGGGGAGCTGTTTTTT
CDR3: CASRGKAQGNTGELFF

D: TRBD1
J: TRBJ1-4
V: TRBV4-2
size: NA
DNA: TGTGCCAGCAGCCAAGAACCGGGACAGGGGCTAGTTTGGGAAAAACTGTTTTTT
CDR3: CASSQEPGQGLVWEKLFF

D: NA
J: TRBJ1-2
V: TRBV29-1
size: NA
DNA: TGCAGCGTTGAAGTAAATGGCTACACCTTC
CDR3: CSVEVNGYTF

D: TRBD2
J: TRBJ2-1
V: TRBV30
size: NA
DNA: TGTGCCTTACCCGACGGGGGGAGCTCCTACAATGAGCAGTTCTTC
CDR3: CALPDGGSSYNEQFF

D: TRBD1
J: TRBJ2-7
V: TRBV2
size: NA
DNA: TGTGCCAGCAGGCCGGGACAGGGAAACGAGCAGTACTTC
CDR3: CASRPGQGNEQYF

D: NA
J: TRBJ1-2
V: TRBV27
size: NA
DNA: TGTGCCAGCAGTTCCAGCACGGTAGTAGGCTACACCTTC
CDR3: CASSSSTVVGYTF

D: NA
J: TRBJ2-7
V: TRBV7-2
size: once
DNA: TGTGCCAGCAGCTCGGCCCGGTACGAGCAGTACTTC
CDR3: CASSSARYEQYF

D: NA
J: TRBJ1-2
V: TRBV11-2
size: NA
DNA: TGTGCCAGCAGCCTCGGGCCTTGGCCCACCTTC
CDR3: CASSLGPWPTF

D: NA
J: TRBJ1-1
V: TRBV7-8
size: NA
DNA: TGTGCCAGCAGCTTTGCTGGAACCTCTGAAGCTTTCTTT
CDR3: CASSFAGTSEAFF

D: NA
J: TRBJ1-5
V: TRBV6-5
size: NA
DNA: TGTGCCAGCAGTTACACAGTCACGGGCAATCAGCCCCAGCATTTT
CDR3: CASSYTVTGNQPQHF